The present entry profiles one TCR beta chain with its context. The data were obtained in a study of identifying expanded T cells in peripheral blood. The method was immunoSEQ multiplex PCR; TCRdb's version includes in-frame clones alone and lacks a portion of them. The data hold more than 50,000 clones, with approximately 80% observed a single time. This sequence was found in a person aged 18 to 75 in good health. The sequenced sample was blood.

CDR3: CASSEGPGNTIYF. The CDR3, as DNA: TGTGCCAGCAGCGAAGGACCTGGAAACACCATATATTTT. The chain links TRBV7-3 to TRBJ1-3, with D hard to call. There are 13 residues in the CDR3. Germline V gene lookup returns CDR1 SGHTA and CDR2 FQGTGA. Trimming cost V 5 bases and J 2 bases, with 7 bases left between them.